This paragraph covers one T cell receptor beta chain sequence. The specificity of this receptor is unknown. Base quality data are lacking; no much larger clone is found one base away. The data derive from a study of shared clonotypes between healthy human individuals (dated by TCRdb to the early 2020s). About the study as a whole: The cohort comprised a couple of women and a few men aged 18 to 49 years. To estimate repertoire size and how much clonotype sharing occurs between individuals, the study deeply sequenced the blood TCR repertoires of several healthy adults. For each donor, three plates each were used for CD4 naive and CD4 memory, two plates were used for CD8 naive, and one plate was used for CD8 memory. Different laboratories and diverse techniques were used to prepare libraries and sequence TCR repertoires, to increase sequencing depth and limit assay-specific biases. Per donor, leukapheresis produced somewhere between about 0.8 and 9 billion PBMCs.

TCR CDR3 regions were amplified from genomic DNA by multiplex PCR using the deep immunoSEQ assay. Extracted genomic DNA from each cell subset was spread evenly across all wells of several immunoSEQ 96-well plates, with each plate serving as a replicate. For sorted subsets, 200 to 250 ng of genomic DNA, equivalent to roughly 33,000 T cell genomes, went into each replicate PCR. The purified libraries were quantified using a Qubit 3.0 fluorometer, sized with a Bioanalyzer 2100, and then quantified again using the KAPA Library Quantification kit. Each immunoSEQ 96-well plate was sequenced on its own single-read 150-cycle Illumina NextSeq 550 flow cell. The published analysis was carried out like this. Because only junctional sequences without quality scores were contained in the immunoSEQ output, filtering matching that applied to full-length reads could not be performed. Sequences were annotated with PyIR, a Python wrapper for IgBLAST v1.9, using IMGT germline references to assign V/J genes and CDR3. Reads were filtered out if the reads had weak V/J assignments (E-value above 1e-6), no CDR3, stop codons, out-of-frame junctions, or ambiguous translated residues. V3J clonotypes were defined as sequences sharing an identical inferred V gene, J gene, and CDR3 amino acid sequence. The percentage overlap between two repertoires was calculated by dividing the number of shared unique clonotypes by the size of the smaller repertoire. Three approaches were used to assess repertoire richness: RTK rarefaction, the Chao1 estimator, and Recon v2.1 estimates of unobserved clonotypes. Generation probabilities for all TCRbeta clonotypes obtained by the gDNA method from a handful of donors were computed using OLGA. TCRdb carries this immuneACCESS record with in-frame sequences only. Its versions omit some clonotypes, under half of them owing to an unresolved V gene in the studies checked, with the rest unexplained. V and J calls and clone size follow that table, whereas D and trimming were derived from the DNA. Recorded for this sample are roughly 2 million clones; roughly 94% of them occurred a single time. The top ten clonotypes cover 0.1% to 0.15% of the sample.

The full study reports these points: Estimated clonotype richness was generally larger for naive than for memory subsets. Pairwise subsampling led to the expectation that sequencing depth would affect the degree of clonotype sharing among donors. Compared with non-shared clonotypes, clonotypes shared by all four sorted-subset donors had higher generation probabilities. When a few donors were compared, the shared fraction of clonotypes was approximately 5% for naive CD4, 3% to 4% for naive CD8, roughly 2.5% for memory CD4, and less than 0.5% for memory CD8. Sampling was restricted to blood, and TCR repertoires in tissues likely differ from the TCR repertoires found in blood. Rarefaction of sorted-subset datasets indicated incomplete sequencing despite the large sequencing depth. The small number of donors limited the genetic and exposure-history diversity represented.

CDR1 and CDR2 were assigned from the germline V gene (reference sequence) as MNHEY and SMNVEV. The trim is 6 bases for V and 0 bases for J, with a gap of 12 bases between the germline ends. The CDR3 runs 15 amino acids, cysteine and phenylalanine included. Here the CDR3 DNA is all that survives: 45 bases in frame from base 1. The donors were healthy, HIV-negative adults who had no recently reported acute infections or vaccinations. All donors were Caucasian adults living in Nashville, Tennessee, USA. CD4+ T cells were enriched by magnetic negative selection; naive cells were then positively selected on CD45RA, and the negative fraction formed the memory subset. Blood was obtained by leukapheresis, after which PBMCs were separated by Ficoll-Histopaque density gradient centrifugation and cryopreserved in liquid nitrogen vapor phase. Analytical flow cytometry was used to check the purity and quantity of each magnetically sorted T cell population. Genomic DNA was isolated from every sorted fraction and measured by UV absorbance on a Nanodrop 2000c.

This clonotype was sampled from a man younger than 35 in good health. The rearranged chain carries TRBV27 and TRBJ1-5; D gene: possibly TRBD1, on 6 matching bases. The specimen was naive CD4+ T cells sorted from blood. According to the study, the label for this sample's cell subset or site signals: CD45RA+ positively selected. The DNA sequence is TGTGCCAGCAGCTCCGGACAGATTAGCAATCAGCCCCAGCATTTT. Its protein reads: CASSSGQISNQPQHF.